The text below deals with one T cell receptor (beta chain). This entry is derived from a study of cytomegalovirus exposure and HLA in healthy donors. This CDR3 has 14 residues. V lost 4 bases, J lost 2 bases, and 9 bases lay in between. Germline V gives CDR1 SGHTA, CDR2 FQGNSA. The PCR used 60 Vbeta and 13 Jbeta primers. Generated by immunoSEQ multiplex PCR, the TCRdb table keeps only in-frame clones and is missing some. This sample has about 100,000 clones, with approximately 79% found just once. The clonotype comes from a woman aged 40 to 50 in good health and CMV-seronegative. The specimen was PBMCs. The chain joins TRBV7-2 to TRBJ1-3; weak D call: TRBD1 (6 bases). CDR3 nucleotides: TGTGCCAGCAGCTACGACAGGACTGGAAACACCATATATTTT. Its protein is CASSYDRTGNTIYF.